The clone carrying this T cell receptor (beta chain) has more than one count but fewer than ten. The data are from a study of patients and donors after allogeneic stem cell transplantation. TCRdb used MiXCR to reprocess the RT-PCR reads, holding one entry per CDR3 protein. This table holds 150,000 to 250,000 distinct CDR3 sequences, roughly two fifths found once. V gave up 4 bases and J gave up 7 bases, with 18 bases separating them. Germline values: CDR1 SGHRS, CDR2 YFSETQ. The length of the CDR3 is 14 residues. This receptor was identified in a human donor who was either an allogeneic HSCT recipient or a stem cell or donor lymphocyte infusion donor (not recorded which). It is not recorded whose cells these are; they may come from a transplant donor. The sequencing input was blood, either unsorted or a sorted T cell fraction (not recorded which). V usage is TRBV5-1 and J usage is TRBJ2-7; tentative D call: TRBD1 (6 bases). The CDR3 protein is CASSPGRGHWEQYF. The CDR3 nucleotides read TGCGCCAGCAGCCCGGGACGGGGACATTGGGAGCAGTACTTC.